The 16 T cell receptor beta chains listed next were all sequenced from one sample in a study of T cell responses to AZD1222 COVID-19 vaccine (dated by TCRdb to the early 2020s). The library was produced with the immunoSEQ multiplex PCR assay. TCRdb took this table from immuneACCESS and kept in-frame rearrangements with V and J called. Such tables lack part of the clones; where checked against another copy, unresolved V genes explain under half of the gap, and the rest is unexplained. The sample table lists 100,000 to 120,000 clones, about 94% of them with a count of one. The ten biggest clones cover 2.5% to 3% of the sample. This specimen's time point label, interpreted: about 28 days (+/-7) after the second vaccine dose. The starting material was peripheral blood, obtained 28 days after the second AZD1222 dose. The receptor source for this set is an adult who received the AZD1222 COVID-19 vaccine.

The chain recombines TRBV29-1 with TRBJ1-1; D is possibly TRBD1 (5 bases). Per germline, CDR1 SQVTM and CDR2 ANQGSEA. CDR3 length: 17 amino acids. V shed 4 bases and J shed 4 bases, with 25 bases lying between them. Here the CDR3 DNA reads TGCAGCGTTGGACCACGACGGGGTGGGGGGTTTCTCACTGAAGCTTTCTTT. It translates to CSVGPRRGGGFLTEAFF.

The chain uses TRBV14 and TRBJ2-2; no reliable D call. The V end lost 6 bases, the J end lost 4 bases, and 9 bases lay between the germline ends. The CDR3 has 13 amino acids. Germline V gene lookup returns CDR1 SGHDN and CDR2 FVKESK. The DNA of the CDR3 is TGTGCCAGCAGGTTCTCATTCACCGGGGAGCTGTTTTTT. Translating it yields CASRFSFTGELFF.

CDR3 sequence reads: CASRSRRVGELFF. CDR3 sequence (DNA): TGTGCAAGTCGGTCCCGGCGGGTCGGAGAACTGTTTTTT. The chain is built from TRBV12-2 and TRBJ1-4. TRBV12-2 counts as a pseudogene. The CDR3 loop spans 13 amino acids.

The chain has TRBV5-1 and TRBJ2-7; D is ambiguous. Germline CDR1 and CDR2: SGHRS and YFSETQ. This CDR3 has 12 amino acids. The ends were cut back, 2 bases at V and 6 bases at J, with 9 bases in the middle. DNA for the CDR3: TGCGCCAGCAGCTTCTCAGGTGTCGAGCAGTACTTC. Protein sequence: CASSFSGVEQYF.

The genes are TRBV25-1 and TRBJ1-1; perhaps TRBD1 as D (5 bases). The CDR3 is made up of 14 amino acids. V lost 5 bases and J 0 bases, leaving 10 bases between the germline ends. The germline V gene has CDR1 MGHDK and CDR2 SYGVNS. CDR3 protein: CASSPRAVNTEAFF. The CDR3 nucleotides are TGTGCCAGCAGTCCCAGGGCCGTGAACACTGAAGCTTTCTTT.

The chain couples TRBV6-5 to TRBJ1-1, with D possibly TRBD1 on 5 matching bases. The CDR3 length is 14 residues. The V end lost 0 bases, the J end lost 3 bases, and 8 bases lay between the germline ends. Germline lookup yields CDR1 MNHEY and CDR2 SVGAGI. DNA of the CDR3: TGTGCCAGCAGTTACTCGAGCAGGGACACTGAAGCTTTCTTT. It codes for CASSYSSRDTEAFF.

This chain connects TRBV7-9 to TRBJ1-1, with no clear D. The CDR3 contains 17 residues. CDR1 is SEHNR, CDR2 FQNEAQ, per germline (reference sequence). V dropped 5 bases and J dropped 0 bases, with 19 bases sitting between them. The CDR3 DNA reads as TGTGCCAGCAGCGCCCAACCCCTAGCAGAAGTGAACACTGAAGCTTTCTTT. This sequence encodes CASSAQPLAEVNTEAFF.

The rearrangement joins TRBV6-5 to TRBJ2-7; the D gene is possibly TRBD2 (5 bases). This CDR3 has 14 amino acids. The germline CDR1 and CDR2 sequences are MNHEY and SVGAGI. Trimming took off 0 bases at V and 1 base at J, with 7 bases between the two ends. CDR3: CASSYSGGSYEQYF. In DNA form, the CDR3 reads TGTGCCAGCAGTTACTCGGGCGGGTCCTACGAGCAGTACTTC.

The chain recombines TRBV19 with TRBJ2-3; 12 bases match TRBD2. Trimming cost V 5 bases and J 2 bases; bases outside gene matches: 5. CDR1 and CDR2 (germline): LNHDA, SQIVND (reference sequence). The CDR3 has 16 amino acids. The CDR3 DNA follows: TGTGCCAGTAGTCGTACTAGCGGGGGGAACACAGATACGCAGTATTTT. Its translation is CASSRTSGGNTDTQYF.

The V call is TRBV6-5, the J call TRBJ1-1; no definite D call. CDR1 MNHEY and CDR2 SVGAGI come from the germline V gene. This CDR3 is 12 amino acids long. The ends were cut back, 2 bases at V and 6 bases at J, with 7 bases in the middle. As DNA, the CDR3 is TGTGCCAGCAGTTACGTGGGTGCTGAAGCTTTCTTT. It specifies CASSYVGAEAFF.

The V call is TRBV3-1 (or the pseudogene TRBV3-2), the J call TRBJ2-1; D perhaps matches TRBD2 (5 bases). Germline loops: CDR1 LGHDT, CDR2 YNNKEL (reference sequence). This CDR3 has 11 amino acids. V dropped 8 bases and J dropped 5 bases, with 7 bases sitting between them. CDR3 sequence (DNA): TGTGCCAGCGGACTGAACAATGAGCAGTTCTTC. Protein product: CASGLNNEQFF.

The chain couples TRBV19 to TRBJ1-4; D gene uncertain. Germline V gene lookup returns CDR1 LNHDA and CDR2 SQIVND (reference sequence). This CDR3 is built from 15 residues. Trimming stripped 3 bases from V and 0 bases from J, with 8 bases between. The CDR3 nucleotides are TGTGCCAGTAGTATCGCCACTTCAACTAATGAAAAACTGTTTTTT. Protein sequence: CASSIATSTNEKLFF.

CDR3 DNA: TGTGCCAGCAGCCAAGATTTGCCCGGGAACTACGAGCAGTACTTC. Its protein is CASSQDLPGNYEQYF. The chain employs TRBV4-2 and TRBJ2-7, with TRBD2 as a possible D gene (5 bases). The germline V gene encodes CDR1 LGHNA and CDR2 YNFKEQ. This CDR3 has 15 residues. Trimming removed 0 bases from V and 3 bases from J, with 12 bases in between.

V usage is TRBV6-1 and J usage is TRBJ2-3; D is unresolved. V was clipped by 2 bases and J by 10 bases, with 13 bases between them. Germline loops: CDR1 MNHNS, CDR2 SASEGT. The CDR3 consists of 13 residues. The CDR3 coding sequence is TGTGCCAGCAGTGAAAGGTTAAAATGGCCGCAGTATTTT. It specifies CASSERLKWPQYF.

The chain couples TRBV19 to TRBJ1-1; no firm D call. This CDR3 comprises 13 residues. Trimming stripped 5 bases from V and 1 base from J, with 8 bases between. Germline values: CDR1 LNHDA, CDR2 SQIVND (reference sequence). CDR3 sequence reads: CASSFGKNTEAFF. The CDR3 DNA follows: TGTGCCAGTAGTTTTGGAAAGAACACTGAAGCTTTCTTT.

The chain combines TRBV27 with TRBJ2-1; D unresolved. Germline V gene lookup returns CDR1 MNHEY and CDR2 SMNVEV (reference sequence). V lost 2 bases and J lost 10, with 12 bases in between. This CDR3 contains 13 residues. The CDR3, as DNA: TGTGCCAGCAGTTTAAGAGGATGGCAGGAGCAGTTCTTC. This sequence encodes CASSLRGWQEQFF.